Listed here is a single T cell receptor beta chain. This sample stems from a study of blood T cell repertoires in COVID-19. Original data processing: By means of reference gene primer amplification, nucleated cell counts were estimated. TCRdb's copy holds only in-frame clones and misses some; the assay was immunoSEQ multiplex PCR. V, J and clone size are taken as reported in that table, and D and trimming were inferred from the DNA itself. The sample contains a few hundred thousand clones, 87% of which appear only once. CDR3 length equals 15 residues. CDR1 is MNHEY, CDR2 SMNVEV, per germline (reference sequence). V lost 2 bases, J lost 2 bases, and 10 bases lay in between.

The rearrangement links TRBV27 to TRBJ1-5; D gene ambiguous. The sequenced sample was peripheral blood. The clonotype was recovered from a man aged 18-30 years with active or convalescent COVID-19. This CDR3 reads CASSLEGRGNQPQHF. The CDR3 DNA reads TGTGCCAGCAGTTTAGAGGGAAGGGGCAATCAGCCCCAGCATTTT.